Presented here are 17 T cell receptor beta chains from one specimen sequenced in a study of OX40 agonist ivuxolimab in advanced cancers. Clones were sequenced by immunoSEQ multiplex PCR, and TCRdb holds only the in-frame ones, with some missing. The sample lists 65,000 or so clones; about four fifths were seen once. This specimen was CD4+ or CD8+ T cells sorted from blood, taken in a trial of the OX40 agonist ivuxolimab. The receptor source for this set is an adult with an advanced solid tumor such as melanoma, head and neck, liver or kidney cancer.

The V gene is TRBV18, the J gene TRBJ2-1; TRBD1 matches at 8 bases. J gave up 1 base and V 3 bases, and 2 bases lay outside the gene matches. CDR3 length: 15 amino acids. Germline V gene sequence: CDR1 KGHSH, CDR2 LQKENI. This CDR3 reads CASSPRDRSYNEQFF. The CDR3 nucleotides are TGTGCCAGCTCACCGAGGGACAGGTCCTACAATGAGCAGTTCTTC.

This chain connects TRBV5-1 to TRBJ2-3; D possibly corresponds to TRBD2 (5 bases). V lost 1 base and J 0 bases, leaving 12 bases between the germline ends. The CDR3 contains 16 residues. Germline V gene data show CDR1 as SGHRS and CDR2 as YFSETQ. The CDR3 region has the DNA TGCGCCAGCAGCTTGTTTAGCGACATTAGCACAGATACGCAGTATTTT. Translated, it gives CASSLFSDISTDTQYF.

The rearrangement uses TRBV7-8 and TRBJ1-4; D is unresolved. The CDR3 is made up of 17 amino acids. V was shortened by 0 bases and J by 7 bases, with 18 bases between the two germline ends. Per the germline V gene, CDR1 is SGHVS and CDR2 is FQNEAQ. CDR3 loop: CASSLARGMVRGEKLFF. CDR3 DNA: TGTGCCAGCAGCTTAGCGCGGGGTATGGTCCGGGGTGAAAAACTGTTTTTT.

By sample share, this clone is medium-sized. V gene TRBV19 combines with J gene TRBJ1-2; no firm D call. Germline V gene sequence: CDR1 LNHDA, CDR2 SQIVND (reference sequence). This CDR3 contains 16 residues. V lost 5 bases to trimming and J lost 3 bases, with 19 bases between them. The CDR3 protein is CASSPPVSNIDYGYTF. CDR3 bases: TGTGCCAGTAGTCCCCCGGTATCAAACATTGACTATGGCTACACCTTC.

The V call is TRBV7-2, the J call TRBJ2-3; 12 nucleotides agree with TRBD2. The CDR3 consists of 17 residues. Per the germline V gene, CDR1 is SGHTA and CDR2 is FQGNSA. The trim removed 4 bases at V and 1 base at J, leaving 6 bases unmatched. As DNA, the CDR3 is TGTGCCAGCAGCTCTCGACTAGCGGGAGTGCGCACAGATACGCAGTATTTT. This gives the protein CASSSRLAGVRTDTQYF.

The CDR3: CASNPVSSGANVLTF. CDR3 coding DNA: TGTGCCAGTAACCCCGTTAGCTCTGGGGCCAACGTCCTGACTTTC. The chain employs TRBV19 and TRBJ2-6, with D hard to call. CDR1 is LNHDA and CDR2 is SQIVND in the germline V gene (reference sequence). This CDR3 is 15 amino acids long. V shed 7 bases and J shed 0 bases, with 10 bases lying between them.

The genes are TRBV11-3 and TRBJ2-1; D not resolved. This CDR3 region has 15 residues. The ends were cut back, 0 bases at V and 9 bases at J, with 15 bases in the middle. Germline values: CDR1 SGHNT, CDR2 YENEEA. The CDR3, as DNA: TGTGCCAGCAGCTTAGAGGGGATTGGCGGTCTTGAGCAGTTCTTC. Translating it yields CASSLEGIGGLEQFF. Based on the CDR3 plus reference TRBV11-3 and TRBJ2-1, the full variable domain is EAGVVQSPRYKIIEKKQPVAFWCNPISGHNTLYWYLQNLGQGPELLIRYENEEAVDDSQLPKDRFSAERLKGVDSTLKIQPAELGDSAVYLCASSLEGIGGLEQFFGPGTRLTVL.

The rearrangement uses TRBV15 and TRBJ1-5; D uncertain. This CDR3 region has 15 residues. The V and J ends lost 1 base and 3 bases respectively, with 10 bases between them. Germline V CDR1 and CDR2: LNHNV, YYDKDF (reference sequence). CDR3 DNA: TGTGCCACCAGCAGAGGTGGGAGTAACAATCAGCCCCAGCATTTT. Residues: CATSRGGSNNQPQHF.

The CDR3 loop reads CASSLLAGAGPQYF. The CDR3 coding sequence is TGTGCCAGCAGCTTACTAGCGGGGGCGGGTCCGCAGTATTTT. The chain has TRBV7-3 and TRBJ2-3, with TRBD2 matching 10 bases. The trim removed 2 bases at V and 10 bases at J, leaving 6 bases unmatched. This CDR3 contains 14 residues. The germline V gene has CDR1 SGHTA and CDR2 FQGTGA. Filled out from reference TRBV7-3 and TRBJ2-3, the complete variable domain reads GAGVSQTPSNKVTEKGKYVELRCDPISGHTALYWYRQSLGQGPEFLIYFQGTGAADDSGLPNDRFFAVRPEGSVSTLKIQRTERGDSAVYLCASSLLAGAGPQYFGPGTRLTVL.

This chain joins TRBV18 and TRBJ2-1, with TRBD2 matching over 9 bases. The ends lost 0 bases at V and 7 bases at J; junction bases unmatched: 4. Germline CDR1 reads KGHSH; CDR2 reads LQKENI. CDR3 size: 15 residues. CDR3 sequence reads: CASSPPLAGGNEQFF. The CDR3 nucleotides read TGTGCCAGCTCACCACCGTTGGCGGGAGGGAATGAGCAGTTCTTC.

The chain carries TRBV11-2 and TRBJ1-4; D is ambiguous. Germline loops: CDR1 SGHAT, CDR2 FQNNGV. The V and J ends lost 2 bases and 3 bases respectively, with 4 bases between them. The CDR3 is 13 residues long. Here the CDR3 reads CASSLSPNEKLFF. The CDR3 DNA follows: TGTGCCAGCAGCTTATCCCCTAATGAAAAACTGTTTTTT.

J is TRBJ1-1 and V is TRBV9; tentatively, D is TRBD1 (5 bases). Germline assignment: CDR1 SGDLS and CDR2 YYNGEE. V gave up 0 bases and J gave up 1 base, with 16 bases separating them. The CDR3 spans 17 residues. CDR3 residues: CASSVAWAGSANTEAFF. In DNA, the CDR3 is TGTGCCAGCAGCGTAGCTTGGGCAGGGAGCGCGAACACTGAAGCTTTCTTT. Variable domain in full (rest from reference TRBV9 and TRBJ1-1): DSGVTQTPKHLITATGQRVTLRCSPRSGDLSVYWYQQSLDQGLQFLIQYYNGEERAKGNILERFSAQQFPDLHSELNLSSLELGDSALYFCASSVAWAGSANTEAFFGQGTRLTVV.

V is TRBV7-2 and J is TRBJ1-1, with D unresolved. This CDR3 region has 14 residues. Germline CDR1 SGHTA, CDR2 FQGNSA. The V end was cut by 4 bases, the J end by 6 bases, with 15 bases between. The CDR3 DNA sequence: TGTGCCAGCAGCTCTTCGTCTGTGAGGCCTGAAGCTTTCTTT. This codes for CASSSSSVRPEAFF.

This clone has ten or more counts. The chain joins TRBV10-3 to TRBJ1-2; 9 bases match TRBD1. The junction had 8 bases not matched to a gene; V was cut back by 3 bases and J by 6 bases. This CDR3 is built from 15 residues. CDR1 is ENHRY, CDR2 SYGVKD, per germline. As DNA, the CDR3 is TGTGCCATCAGTGACCCCAGGGGACAGGGTGATGGCTACACCTTC. This gives the protein CAISDPRGQGDGYTF.

The J gene is TRBJ2-6, the V gene TRBV14; D is perhaps TRBD1 (5 bases). In germline, CDR1 is SGHDN, CDR2 FVKESK. V lost 8 bases, J lost 0 bases, and 11 bases lay in between. This CDR3 contains 15 residues. CDR3 coding DNA: TGTGCCAGCGCTACAGGTCCCTCTGGGGCCAACGTCCTGACTTTC. Encoded protein: CASATGPSGANVLTF.

V usage is TRBV7-2 and J usage is TRBJ2-1; 7 bases are a match to TRBD1. CDR1 and CDR2 (germline): SGHTA, FQGNSA. The CDR3 has 17 residues. The V segment lost 5 bases and the J segment 1 base; nucleotides outside the gene matches: 11. The CDR3 sequence: CASSVSRGLSSYNEQFF. CDR3 DNA: TGTGCCAGCAGCGTCAGTAGGGGGCTTTCGTCCTACAATGAGCAGTTCTTC. Full variable domain (missing parts from reference TRBV7-2 and TRBJ2-1): GAGVSQSPSNKVTEKGKDVELRCDPISGHTALYWYRQSLGQGLEFLIYFQGNSAPDKSGLPSDRFSAERTGGSVSTLTIQRTQQEDSAVYLCASSVSRGLSSYNEQFFGPGTRLTVL.

V gene TRBV21-1 combines with J gene TRBJ2-1; the table assigns TRBD1, which was not confirmed against the DNA. TRBV21-1 is labeled a pseudogene. CDR3 length equals 17 residues. The CDR3 DNA is TGTGCCAGCAGCAATTTTAACAGGGTTGGCTCCTACAATGAGCAGTTCTTC. Its protein product is CASSNFNRVGSYNEQFF.